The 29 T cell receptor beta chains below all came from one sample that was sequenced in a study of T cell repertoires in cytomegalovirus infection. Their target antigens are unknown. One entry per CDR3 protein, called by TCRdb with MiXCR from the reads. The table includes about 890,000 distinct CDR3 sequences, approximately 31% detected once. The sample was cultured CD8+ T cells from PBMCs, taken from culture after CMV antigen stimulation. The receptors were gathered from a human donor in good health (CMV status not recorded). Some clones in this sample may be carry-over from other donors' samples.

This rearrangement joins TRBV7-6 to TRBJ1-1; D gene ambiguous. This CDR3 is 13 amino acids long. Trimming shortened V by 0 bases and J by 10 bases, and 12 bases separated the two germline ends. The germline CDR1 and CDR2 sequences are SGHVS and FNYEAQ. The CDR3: CASSLAPFEGAFF. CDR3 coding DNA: TGTGCCAGCAGCTTAGCGCCTTTCGAGGGAGCTTTCTTT.

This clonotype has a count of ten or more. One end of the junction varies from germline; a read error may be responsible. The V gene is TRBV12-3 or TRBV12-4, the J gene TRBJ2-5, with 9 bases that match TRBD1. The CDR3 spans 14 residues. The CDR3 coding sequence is TGTGCTAGCAGCCCCGACAGGGGGCAAGAGACCCAGTACTTC. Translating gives CASSPDRGQETQYF.

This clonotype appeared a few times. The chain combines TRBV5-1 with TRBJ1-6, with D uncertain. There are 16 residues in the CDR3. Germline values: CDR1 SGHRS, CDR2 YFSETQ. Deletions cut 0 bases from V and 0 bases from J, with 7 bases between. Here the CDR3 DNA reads TGCGCCAGCAGCTTGGGTACGAGCTCCTATAATTCACCCCTCCACTTT. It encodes CASSLGTSSYNSPLHF.

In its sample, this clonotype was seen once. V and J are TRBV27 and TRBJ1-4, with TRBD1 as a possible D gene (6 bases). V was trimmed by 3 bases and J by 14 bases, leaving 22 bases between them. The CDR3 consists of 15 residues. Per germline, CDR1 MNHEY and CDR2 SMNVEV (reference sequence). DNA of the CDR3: TGTGCCAGCAGTTTTGGCGGCAGGGGCGTCGGTAATCTGTTTTTT. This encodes CASSFGGRGVGNLFF.

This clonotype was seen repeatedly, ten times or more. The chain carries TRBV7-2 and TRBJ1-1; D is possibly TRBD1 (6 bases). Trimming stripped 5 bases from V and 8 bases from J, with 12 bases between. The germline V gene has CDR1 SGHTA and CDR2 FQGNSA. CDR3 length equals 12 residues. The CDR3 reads CASSPGTLEAFF. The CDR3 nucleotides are TGTGCCAGCAGCCCGGGGACACTCGAAGCTTTCTTT.

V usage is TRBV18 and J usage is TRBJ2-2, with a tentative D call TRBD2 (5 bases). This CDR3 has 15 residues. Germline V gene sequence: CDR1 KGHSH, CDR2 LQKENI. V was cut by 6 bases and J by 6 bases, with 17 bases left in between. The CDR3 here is CASSPTSFRPGELFF. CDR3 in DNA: TGTGCCAGCTCGCCAACTAGTTTCCGGCCCGGGGAGCTGTTTTTT. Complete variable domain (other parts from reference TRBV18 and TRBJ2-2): NAGVMQNPRHLVRRRGQEARLRCSPMKGHSHVYWYRQLPEEGLKFMVYLQKENIIDESGMPKERFSAEFPKEGPSILRIQQVVRGDSAAYFCASSPTSFRPGELFFGEGSRLTVL.

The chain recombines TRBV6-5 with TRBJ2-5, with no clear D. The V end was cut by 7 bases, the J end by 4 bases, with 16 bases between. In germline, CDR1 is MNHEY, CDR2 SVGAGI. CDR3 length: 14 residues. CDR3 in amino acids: CASTLGRRGETQYF. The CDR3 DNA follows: TGTGCCAGCACCCTCGGCCGGCGAGGAGAGACCCAGTACTTC.

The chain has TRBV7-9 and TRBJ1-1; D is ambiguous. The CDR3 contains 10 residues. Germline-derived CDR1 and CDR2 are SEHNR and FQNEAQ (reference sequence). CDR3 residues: CAGGNTEAFF. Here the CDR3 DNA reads TGTGCGGGAGGAAACACTGAAGCTTTCTTT.

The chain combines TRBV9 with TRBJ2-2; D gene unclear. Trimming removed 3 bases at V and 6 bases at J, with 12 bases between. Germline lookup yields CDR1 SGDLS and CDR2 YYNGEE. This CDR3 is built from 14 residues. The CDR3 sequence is CASSEGLGSGELFF. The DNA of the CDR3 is TGTGCCAGCAGCGAGGGATTGGGTTCCGGGGAGCTGTTTTTT.

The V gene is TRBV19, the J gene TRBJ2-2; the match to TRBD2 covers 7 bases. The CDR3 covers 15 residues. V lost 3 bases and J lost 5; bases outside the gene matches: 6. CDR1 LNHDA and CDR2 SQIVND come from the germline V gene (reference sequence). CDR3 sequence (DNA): TGTGCCAGTAGTATCGGACTAGGCGGGACCGGGGAGCTGTTTTTT. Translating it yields CASSIGLGGTGELFF.

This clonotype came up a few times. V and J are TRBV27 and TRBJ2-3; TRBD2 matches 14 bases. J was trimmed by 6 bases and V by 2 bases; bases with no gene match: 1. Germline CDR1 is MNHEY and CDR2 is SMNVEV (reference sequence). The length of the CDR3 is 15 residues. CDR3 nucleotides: TGTGCCAGCAGTTTACGACTAGCGGGGGGGGATACGCAGTATTTT. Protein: CASSLRLAGGDTQYF.

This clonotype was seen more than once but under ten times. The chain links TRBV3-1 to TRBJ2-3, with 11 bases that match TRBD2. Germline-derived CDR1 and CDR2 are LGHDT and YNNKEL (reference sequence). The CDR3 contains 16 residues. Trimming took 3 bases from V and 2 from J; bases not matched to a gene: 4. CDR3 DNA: TGTGCCAGCAGCCAGAGACTAGCGGGGTTCACAGATACGCAGTATTTT. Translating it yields CASSQRLAGFTDTQYF.

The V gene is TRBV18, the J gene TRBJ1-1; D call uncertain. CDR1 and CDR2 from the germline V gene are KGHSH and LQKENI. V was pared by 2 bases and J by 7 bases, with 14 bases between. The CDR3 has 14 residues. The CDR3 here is CASSPYKTGGEAFF. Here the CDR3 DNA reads TGTGCCAGCTCACCATATAAGACGGGTGGTGAAGCTTTCTTT. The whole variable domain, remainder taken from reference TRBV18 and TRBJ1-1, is NAGVMQNPRHLVRRRGQEARLRCSPMKGHSHVYWYRQLPEEGLKFMVYLQKENIIDESGMPKERFSAEFPKEGPSILRIQQVVRGDSAAYFCASSPYKTGGEAFFGQGTRLTVV.

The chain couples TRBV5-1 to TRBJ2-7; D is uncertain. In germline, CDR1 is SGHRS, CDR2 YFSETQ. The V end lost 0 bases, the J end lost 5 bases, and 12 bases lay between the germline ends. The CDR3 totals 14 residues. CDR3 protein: CASSLVDSPDEQYF. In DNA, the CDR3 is TGCGCCAGCAGCTTGGTCGACTCTCCTGACGAGCAGTACTTC.

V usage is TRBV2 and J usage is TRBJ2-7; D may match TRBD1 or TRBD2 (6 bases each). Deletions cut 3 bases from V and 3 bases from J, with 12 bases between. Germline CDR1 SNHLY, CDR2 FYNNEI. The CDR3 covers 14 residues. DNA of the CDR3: TGTGCCAGCAGTGAGGGGGGCAGGGGCTACGAGCAGTACTTC. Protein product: CASSEGGRGYEQYF.

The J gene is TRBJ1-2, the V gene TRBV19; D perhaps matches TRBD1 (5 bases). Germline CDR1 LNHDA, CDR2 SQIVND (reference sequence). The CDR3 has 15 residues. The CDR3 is CVSSHLGEANYGYTF. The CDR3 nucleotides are TGTGTCAGCTCACACCTGGGGGAAGCTAACTATGGCTACACCTTC.

In DNA form, the CDR3 reads TGTGCCAGCAGCTTCACCGAGGGACCGAATGGGGAAAAACTGTTTTTT. It encodes CASSFTEGPNGEKLFF. This sequence joins TRBV13 and TRBJ1-4, with D perhaps TRBD1 (5 bases). This CDR3 region has 16 residues. Germline V gene data show CDR1 as PRHDT and CDR2 as FYEKMQ (reference sequence). V shed 3 bases and J shed 8 bases, with 19 bases lying between them.

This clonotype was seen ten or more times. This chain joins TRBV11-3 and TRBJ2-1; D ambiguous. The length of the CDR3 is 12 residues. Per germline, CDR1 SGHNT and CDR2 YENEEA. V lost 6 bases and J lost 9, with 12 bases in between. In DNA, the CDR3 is TGTGCCAGCAGGGGGTCCGACGGTGAGCAGTTCTTC. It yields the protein CASRGSDGEQFF.

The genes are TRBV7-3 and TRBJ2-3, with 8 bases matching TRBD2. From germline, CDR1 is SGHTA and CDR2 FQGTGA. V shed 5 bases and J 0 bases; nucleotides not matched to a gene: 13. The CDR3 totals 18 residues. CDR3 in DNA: TGTGCCAGCAGCGAAACCATTATAGCGGGGCTTAGCACAGATACGCAGTATTTT. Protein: CASSETIIAGLSTDTQYF.

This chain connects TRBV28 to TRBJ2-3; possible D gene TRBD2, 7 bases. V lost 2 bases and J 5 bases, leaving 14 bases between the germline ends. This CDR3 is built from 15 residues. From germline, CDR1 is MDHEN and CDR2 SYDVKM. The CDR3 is CASSLEGGRGDTQYF. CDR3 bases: TGTGCCAGCAGTTTAGAGGGGGGGCGGGGAGATACGCAGTATTTT.

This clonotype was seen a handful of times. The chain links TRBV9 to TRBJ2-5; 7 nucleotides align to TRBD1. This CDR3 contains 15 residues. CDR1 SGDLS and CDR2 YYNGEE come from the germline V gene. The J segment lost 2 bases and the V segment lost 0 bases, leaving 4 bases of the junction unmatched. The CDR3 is CASSVAGTVQETQYF. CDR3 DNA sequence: TGTGCCAGCAGCGTAGCAGGGACAGTACAAGAGACCCAGTACTTC.

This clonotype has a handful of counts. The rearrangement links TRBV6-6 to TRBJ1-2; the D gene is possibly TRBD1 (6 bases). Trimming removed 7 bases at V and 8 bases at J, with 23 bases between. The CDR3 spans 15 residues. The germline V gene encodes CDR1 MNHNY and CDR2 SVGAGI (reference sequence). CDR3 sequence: CASTLRVGGPRGYTF. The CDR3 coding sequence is TGTGCCAGCACCTTGAGAGTAGGGGGGCCACGGGGCTACACCTTC.

The DNA of the CDR3 is TGCGCCAGCAGCCAAGGACAGTTTTTATCAGAGACCCAGTACTTC. This gives the protein CASSQGQFLSETQYF. The rearrangement links TRBV4-1 to TRBJ2-5, with D maybe TRBD1 (5 bases). The CDR3 length is 15 residues. V dropped 1 base and J dropped 4 bases, with 13 bases sitting between them. Germline CDR1 reads MGHRA; CDR2 reads YSYEKL.

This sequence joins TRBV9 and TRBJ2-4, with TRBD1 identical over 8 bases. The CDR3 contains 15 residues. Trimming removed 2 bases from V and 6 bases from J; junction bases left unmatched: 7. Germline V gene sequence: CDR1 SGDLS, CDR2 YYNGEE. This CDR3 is CASSVETGVVNIQYF. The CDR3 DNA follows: TGTGCCAGCAGCGTTGAGACAGGGGTGGTAAACATTCAGTACTTC.

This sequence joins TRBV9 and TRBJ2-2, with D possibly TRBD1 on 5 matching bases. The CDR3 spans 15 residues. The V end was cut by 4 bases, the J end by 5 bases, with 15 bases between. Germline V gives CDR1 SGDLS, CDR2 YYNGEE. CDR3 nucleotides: TGTGCCAGCAGCCCCCACAGGTTTGAGACCGGGGAGCTGTTTTTT. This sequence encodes CASSPHRFETGELFF.

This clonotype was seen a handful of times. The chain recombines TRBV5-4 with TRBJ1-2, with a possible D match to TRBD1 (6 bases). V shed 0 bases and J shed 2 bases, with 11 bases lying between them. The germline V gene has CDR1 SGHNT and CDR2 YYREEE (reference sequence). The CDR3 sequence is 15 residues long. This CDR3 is CASSLVAGVNYGYTF. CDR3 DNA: TGTGCCAGCAGCTTGGTGGCAGGGGTCAACTATGGCTACACCTTC.

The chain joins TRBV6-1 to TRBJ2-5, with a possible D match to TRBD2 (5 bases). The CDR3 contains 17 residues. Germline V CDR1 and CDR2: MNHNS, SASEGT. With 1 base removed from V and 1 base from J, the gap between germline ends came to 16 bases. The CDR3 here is CASSEDPFAGLQETQYF. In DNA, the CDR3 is TGTGCCAGCAGTGAAGATCCCTTCGCGGGCCTCCAAGAGACCCAGTACTTC.

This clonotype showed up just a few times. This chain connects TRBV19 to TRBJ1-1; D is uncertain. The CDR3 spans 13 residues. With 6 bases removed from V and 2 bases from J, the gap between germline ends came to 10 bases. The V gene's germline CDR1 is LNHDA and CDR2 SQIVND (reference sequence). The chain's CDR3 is CASRTLLNTEAFF. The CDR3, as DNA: TGTGCCAGTAGAACCCTCCTAAACACTGAAGCTTTCTTT.

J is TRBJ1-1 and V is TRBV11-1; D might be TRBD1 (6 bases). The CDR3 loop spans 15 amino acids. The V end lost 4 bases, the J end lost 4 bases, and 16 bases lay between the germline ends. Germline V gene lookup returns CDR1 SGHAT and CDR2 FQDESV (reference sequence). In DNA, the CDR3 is TGTGCCAGCAGCTCTTACAGGGTTCTGGGCACTGAAGCTTTCTTT. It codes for CASSSYRVLGTEAFF.